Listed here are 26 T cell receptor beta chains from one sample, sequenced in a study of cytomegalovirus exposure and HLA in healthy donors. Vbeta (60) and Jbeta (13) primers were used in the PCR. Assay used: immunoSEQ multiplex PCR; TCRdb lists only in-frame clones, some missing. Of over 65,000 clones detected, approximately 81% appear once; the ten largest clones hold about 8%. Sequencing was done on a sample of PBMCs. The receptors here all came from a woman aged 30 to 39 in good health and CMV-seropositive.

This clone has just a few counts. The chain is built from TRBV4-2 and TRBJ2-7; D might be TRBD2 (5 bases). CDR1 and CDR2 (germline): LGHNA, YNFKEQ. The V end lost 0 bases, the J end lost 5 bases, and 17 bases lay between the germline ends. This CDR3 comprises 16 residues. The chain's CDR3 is CASSQDQGLGADEQYF. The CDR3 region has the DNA TGTGCCAGCAGCCAAGATCAAGGGCTAGGAGCGGACGAGCAGTACTTC.

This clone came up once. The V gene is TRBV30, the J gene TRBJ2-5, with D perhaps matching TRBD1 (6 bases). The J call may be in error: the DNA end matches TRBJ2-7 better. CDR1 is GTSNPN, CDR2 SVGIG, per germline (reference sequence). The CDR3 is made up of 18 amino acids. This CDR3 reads CAWSVLWAGVSRRYEQYF. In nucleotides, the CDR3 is TGTGCCTGGAGTGTACTTTGGGCAGGGGTTTCTCGGAGGTACGAGCAGTACTTC.

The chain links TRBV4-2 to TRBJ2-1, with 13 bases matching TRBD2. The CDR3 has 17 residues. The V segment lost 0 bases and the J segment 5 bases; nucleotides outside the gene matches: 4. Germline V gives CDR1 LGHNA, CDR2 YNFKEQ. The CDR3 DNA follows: TGTGCCAGCAGCCAAGATCGTACTAGCGGGAGGGACAATGAGCAGTTCTTC. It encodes CASSQDRTSGRDNEQFF.

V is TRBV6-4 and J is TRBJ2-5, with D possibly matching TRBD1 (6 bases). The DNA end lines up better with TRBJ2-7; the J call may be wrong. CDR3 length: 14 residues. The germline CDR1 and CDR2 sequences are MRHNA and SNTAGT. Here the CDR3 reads CASSDYRDKSEQYF. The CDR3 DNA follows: TGTGCCAGCAGTGACTACCGGGACAAAAGCGAGCAGTACTTC.

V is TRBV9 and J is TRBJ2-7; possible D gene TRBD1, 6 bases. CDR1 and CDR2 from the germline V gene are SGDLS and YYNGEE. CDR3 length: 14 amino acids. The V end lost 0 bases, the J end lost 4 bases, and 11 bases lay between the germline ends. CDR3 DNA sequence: TGTGCCAGCAGCGTAGAGGACAGTGCTTACGAGCAGTACTTC. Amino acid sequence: CASSVEDSAYEQYF.

CDR3 in DNA: TGTGCCAGCAGCCAAGTGCCCCTAGCTTCGCCAGATACGCAGTATTTT. Its protein product is CASSQVPLASPDTQYF. This chain uses TRBV4-2 with TRBJ2-3; TRBD2 might be the D (5 bases). V lost 1 base to trimming and J lost 4 bases, with 15 bases between them. CDR1 is LGHNA, CDR2 YNFKEQ, per germline. This CDR3 comprises 16 residues.

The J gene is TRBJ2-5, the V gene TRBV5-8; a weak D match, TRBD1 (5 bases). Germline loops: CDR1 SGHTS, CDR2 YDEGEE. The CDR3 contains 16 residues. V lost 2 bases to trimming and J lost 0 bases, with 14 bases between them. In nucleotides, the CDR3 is TGTGCCAGCAGCTTACCCACGTGGGGCCACCAAGAGACCCAGTACTTC. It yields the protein CASSLPTWGHQETQYF.

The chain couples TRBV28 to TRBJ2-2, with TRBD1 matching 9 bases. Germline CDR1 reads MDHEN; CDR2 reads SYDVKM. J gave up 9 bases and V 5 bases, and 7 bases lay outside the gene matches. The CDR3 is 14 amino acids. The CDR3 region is CASSTPGQGRELFF. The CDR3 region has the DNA TGTGCCAGCAGTACCCCAGGACAGGGGAGGGAGCTGTTTTTT.

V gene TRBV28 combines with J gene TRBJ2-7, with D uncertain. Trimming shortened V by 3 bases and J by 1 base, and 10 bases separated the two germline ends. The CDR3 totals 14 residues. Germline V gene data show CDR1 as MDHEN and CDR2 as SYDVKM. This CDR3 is CASSFLSISYEQYF. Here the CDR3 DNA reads TGTGCCAGCAGTTTTCTATCGATTTCCTACGAGCAGTACTTC.

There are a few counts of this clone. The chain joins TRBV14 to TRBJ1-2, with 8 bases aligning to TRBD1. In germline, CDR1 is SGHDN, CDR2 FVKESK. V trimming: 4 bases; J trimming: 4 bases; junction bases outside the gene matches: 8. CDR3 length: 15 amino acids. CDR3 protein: CASSLGQGRAYGYTF. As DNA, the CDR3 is TGTGCCAGCAGCCTCGGACAGGGTCGTGCCTATGGCTACACCTTC.

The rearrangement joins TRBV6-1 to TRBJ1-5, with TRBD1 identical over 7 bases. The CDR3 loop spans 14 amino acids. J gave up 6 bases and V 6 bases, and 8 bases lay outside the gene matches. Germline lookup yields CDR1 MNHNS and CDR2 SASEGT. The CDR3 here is CASSTGDKGQPQHF. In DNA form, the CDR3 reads TGTGCCAGCAGCACAGGGGATAAGGGTCAGCCCCAGCATTTT.

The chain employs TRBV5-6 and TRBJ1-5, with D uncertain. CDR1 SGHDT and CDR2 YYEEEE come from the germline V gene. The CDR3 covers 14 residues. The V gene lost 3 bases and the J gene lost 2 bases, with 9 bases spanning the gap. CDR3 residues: CASSSWGGNQPQHF. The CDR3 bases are TGTGCCAGCAGCTCGTGGGGAGGCAATCAGCCCCAGCATTTT.

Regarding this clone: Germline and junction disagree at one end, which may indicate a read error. CDR3 in DNA: TGTGCTAGCAGCTTACCGTCCTACTCTAGCGGGGAAACAGATACGCAGTATTTT. As protein: CASSLPSYSSGETDTQYF. The rearrangement links TRBV7-7 to TRBJ2-3; TRBD2 matches 9 bases. Germline CDR1 and CDR2: SSHAT and FNYEAQ (reference sequence). The CDR3 is 18 amino acids.

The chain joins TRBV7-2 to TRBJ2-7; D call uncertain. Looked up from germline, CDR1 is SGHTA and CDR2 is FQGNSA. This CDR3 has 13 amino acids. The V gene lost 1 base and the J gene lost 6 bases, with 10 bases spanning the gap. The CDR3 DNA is TGTGCCAGCAGCTTAGGTCTGCGTCGCGAGCAGTACTTC. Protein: CASSLGLRREQYF.

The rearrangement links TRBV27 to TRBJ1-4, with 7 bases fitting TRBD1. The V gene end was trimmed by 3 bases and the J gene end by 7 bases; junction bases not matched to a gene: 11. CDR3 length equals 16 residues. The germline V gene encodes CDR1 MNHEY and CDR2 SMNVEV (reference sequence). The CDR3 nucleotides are TGTGCCAGCAGTTTCTTTCCCGGGACAGTGGGTGAAAAACTGTTTTTT. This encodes CASSFFPGTVGEKLFF.

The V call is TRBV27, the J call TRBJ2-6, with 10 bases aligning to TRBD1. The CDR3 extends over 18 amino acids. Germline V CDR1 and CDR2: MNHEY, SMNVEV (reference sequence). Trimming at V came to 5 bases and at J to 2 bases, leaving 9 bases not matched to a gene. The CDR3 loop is CASSPRDRGVAGANVLTF. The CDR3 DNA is TGTGCCAGCAGTCCTAGGGACAGGGGCGTAGCTGGGGCCAACGTCCTGACTTTC.

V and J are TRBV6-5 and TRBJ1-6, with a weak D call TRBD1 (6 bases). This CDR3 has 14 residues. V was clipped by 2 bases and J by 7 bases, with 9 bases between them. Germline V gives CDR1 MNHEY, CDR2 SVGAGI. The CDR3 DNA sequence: TGTGCCAGCAGTTACACAGGGCCGAATTCACCCCTCCACTTT. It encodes CASSYTGPNSPLHF.

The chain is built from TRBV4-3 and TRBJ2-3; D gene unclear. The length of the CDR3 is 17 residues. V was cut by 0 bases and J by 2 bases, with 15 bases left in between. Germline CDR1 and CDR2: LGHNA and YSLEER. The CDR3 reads CASSQDFTSSLTDTQYF. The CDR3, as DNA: TGCGCCAGCAGCCAAGATTTTACTTCGTCACTCACAGATACGCAGTATTTT.

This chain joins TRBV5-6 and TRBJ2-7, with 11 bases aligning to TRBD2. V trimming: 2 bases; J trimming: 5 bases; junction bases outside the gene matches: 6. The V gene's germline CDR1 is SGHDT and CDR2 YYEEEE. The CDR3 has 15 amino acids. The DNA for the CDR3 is TGTGCCAGCAGCTTTATCCCGGGACTAGCGGACGAGCAGTACTTC. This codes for CASSFIPGLADEQYF.

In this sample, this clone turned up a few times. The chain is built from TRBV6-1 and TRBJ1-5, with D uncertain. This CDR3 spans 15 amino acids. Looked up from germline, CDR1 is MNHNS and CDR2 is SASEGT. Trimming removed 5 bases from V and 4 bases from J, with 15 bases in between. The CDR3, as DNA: TGTGCCAGCAGTCCCCGCTGGCAAGCGAATCAGCCCCAGCATTTT. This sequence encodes CASSPRWQANQPQHF.

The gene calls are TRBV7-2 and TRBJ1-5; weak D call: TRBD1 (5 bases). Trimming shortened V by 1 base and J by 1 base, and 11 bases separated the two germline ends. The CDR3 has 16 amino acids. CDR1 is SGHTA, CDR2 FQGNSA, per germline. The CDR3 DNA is TGTGCCAGCAGCTTAGAGGGAAGGGGAAGCAATCAGCCCCAGCATTTT. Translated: CASSLEGRGSNQPQHF.

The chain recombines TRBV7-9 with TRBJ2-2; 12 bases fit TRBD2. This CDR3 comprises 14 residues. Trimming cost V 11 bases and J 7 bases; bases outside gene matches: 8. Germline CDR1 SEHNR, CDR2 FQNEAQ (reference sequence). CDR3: CALTSGSLGGELFF. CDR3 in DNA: TGTGCCCTGACTAGCGGGAGCCTCGGCGGGGAGCTGTTTTTT. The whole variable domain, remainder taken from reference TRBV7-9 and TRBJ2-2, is DTGVSQNPRHKITKRGQNVTFRCDPISEHNRLYWYRQTLGQGPEFLTYFQNEAQLEKSRLLSDRFSAERPKGSFSTLEIQRTEQGDSAMYLCALTSGSLGGELFFGEGSRLTVL.

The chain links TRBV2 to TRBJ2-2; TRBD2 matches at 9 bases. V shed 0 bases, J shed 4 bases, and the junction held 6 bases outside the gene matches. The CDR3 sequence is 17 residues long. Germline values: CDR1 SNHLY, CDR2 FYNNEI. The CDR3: CASSEAGTSTITGELFF. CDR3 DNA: TGTGCCAGCAGTGAAGCGGGGACTAGCACGATCACCGGGGAGCTGTTTTTT.

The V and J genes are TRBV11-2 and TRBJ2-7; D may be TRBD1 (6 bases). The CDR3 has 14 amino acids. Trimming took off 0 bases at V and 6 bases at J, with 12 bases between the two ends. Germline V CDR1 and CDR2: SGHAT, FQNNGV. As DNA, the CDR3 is TGTGCCAGCAGCTTAGAAGGGGGATCCGGCGAGCAGTACTTC. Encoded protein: CASSLEGGSGEQYF.

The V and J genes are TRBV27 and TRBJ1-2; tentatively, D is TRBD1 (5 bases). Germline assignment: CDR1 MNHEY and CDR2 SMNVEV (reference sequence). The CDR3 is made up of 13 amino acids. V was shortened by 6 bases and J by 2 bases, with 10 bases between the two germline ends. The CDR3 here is CASSGHANYGYTF. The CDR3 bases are TGTGCCAGCAGCGGACACGCCAACTATGGCTACACCTTC.

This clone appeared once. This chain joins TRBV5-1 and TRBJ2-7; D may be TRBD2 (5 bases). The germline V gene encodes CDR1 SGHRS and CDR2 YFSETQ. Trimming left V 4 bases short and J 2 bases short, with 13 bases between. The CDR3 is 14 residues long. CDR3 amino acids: CASSPVSGPYEQYF. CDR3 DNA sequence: TGCGCCAGCAGCCCTGTGAGCGGCCCCTACGAGCAGTACTTC.